This T cell receptor beta chain came from a study of shared clonotypes between healthy human individuals. Overall study results and limits: Naive subsets generally had larger estimated richness than memory subsets.

The assay was immunoSEQ multiplex PCR, and TCRdb's table has in-frame clones only and misses some. The data hold about 660,000 clones, with around 67% observed a single time. Note on this clone: Its antigen remains unknown.

The sample consisted of memory CD4+ T cells sorted from blood. Subset: CD45RA-negative fraction. The clonotype was recovered from a young woman in good health.

In DNA form, the CDR3 reads TGCAGCGGACGGACAGGGATAGAGACCCAGTACTTC. Translating it yields CSGRTGIETQYF. This sequence joins TRBV29-1 and TRBJ2-5, with 8 bases identical to TRBD1. This CDR3 has 12 amino acids. Germline loops: CDR1 SQVTM, CDR2 ANQGSEA. V dropped 7 bases and J dropped 4; count of bases not matched to a gene: 5. Using reference TRBV29-1 and TRBJ2-5 for the parts outside the CDR3, the full variable domain is SAVISQKPSRDICQRGTSLTIQCQVDSQVTMMFWYRQQPGQSLTLIATANQGSEATYESGFVIDKFPISRPNLTFSTLTVSNMSPEDSSIYLCSGRTGIETQYFGPGTRLLVL.